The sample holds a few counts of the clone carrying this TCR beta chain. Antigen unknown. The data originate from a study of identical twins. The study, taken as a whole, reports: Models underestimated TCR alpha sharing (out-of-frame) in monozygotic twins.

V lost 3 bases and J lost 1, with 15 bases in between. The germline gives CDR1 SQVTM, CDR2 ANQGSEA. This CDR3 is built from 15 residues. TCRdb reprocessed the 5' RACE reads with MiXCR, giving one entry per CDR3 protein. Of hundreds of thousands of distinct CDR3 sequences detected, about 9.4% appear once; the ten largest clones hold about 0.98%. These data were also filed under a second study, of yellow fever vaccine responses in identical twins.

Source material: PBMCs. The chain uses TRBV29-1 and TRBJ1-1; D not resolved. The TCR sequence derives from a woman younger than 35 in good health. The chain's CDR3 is CSVDIPGQGNTEAFF. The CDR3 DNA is TGCAGCGTTGATATTCCGGGCCAAGGGAACACTGAAGCTTTCTTT.